Described below is a single T cell receptor beta chain sequence and its context. The sample belongs to a study of blood T cell repertoires in COVID-19. The CDR3 totals 15 residues. Germline CDR1 is LGHNA and CDR2 is YSLEER. V was shortened by 0 bases and J by 0 bases, with 9 bases between the two germline ends. Original analysis: Quantification of nucleated cells was approximated via reference gene primer amplification. The data were produced by immunoSEQ multiplex PCR, yet TCRdb's version contains in-frame clones alone and is incomplete. The V and J calls and clone size were taken over from that table, and D and trimming were inferred from the DNA. The profile shows around 310,000 clones, nearly 90% of them singletons. Seattle patients were enrolled during active infection and followed longitudinally.

The receptor was isolated from a woman aged 40 to 49 with COVID-19, enrolled during active disease. The sequenced material came from peripheral blood. The V call is TRBV4-3, the J call TRBJ2-7; no definite D call. This chain's CDR3 is CASSQDPRSSYEQYF. Here the CDR3 DNA reads TGCGCCAGCAGCCAAGATCCCAGGTCCTCCTACGAGCAGTACTTC.